The 10 T cell receptor beta chains in this list originate from one sample, sequenced in a study of T cell changes during pregnancy in multiple sclerosis. Only in-frame clones appear in the TCRdb table, and some are missing; sequencing was by immunoSEQ multiplex PCR. The table lists some 30,000 clones, about nine tenths of them singletons, with less than 5% in the top ten. The sample in question was CD8+ T cells from peripheral blood mononuclear cells, obtained in the second trimester of pregnancy. These receptors all stem from a female donor in good health, enrolled as a control in a pregnancy study.

This clone was observed once. The J gene is TRBJ2-7, the V gene TRBV19; D perhaps matches TRBD1 (6 bases). With 7 bases removed from V and 2 bases from J, the gap between germline ends came to 15 bases. This CDR3 is 14 amino acids long. The V gene's germline CDR1 is LNHDA and CDR2 SQIVND (reference sequence). This CDR3 reads CASKDMGAAYEQYF. The CDR3 bases are TGTGCCAGTAAAGATATGGGGGCGGCCTACGAGCAGTACTTC.

The rearrangement uses TRBV28 and TRBJ2-7; 9 bases are a match to TRBD1. The CDR3 has 14 amino acids. CDR1 MDHEN and CDR2 SYDVKM come from the germline V gene. Trimming removed 4 bases from V and 6 bases from J; junction bases left unmatched: 7. DNA for the CDR3: TGTGCCAGCAGTTCGGGACAGGGATCACGCGAGCAGTACTTC. This codes for CASSSGQGSREQYF.

This chain connects TRBV16 to TRBJ2-7; a possible D gene is TRBD1 (6 bases). This CDR3 contains 14 residues. Trimming pared 4 bases from V and 0 bases from J, leaving 10 bases between. Per germline, CDR1 KGHSY and CDR2 FQNENV. CDR3 nucleotide sequence: TGTGCCAGCAGCCCATGGGACACCTCCTACGAGCAGTACTTC. The encoded protein is CASSPWDTSYEQYF.

The J gene is TRBJ1-1, the V gene TRBV9; perhaps TRBD1 as D (5 bases). Trimming took 0 bases from V and 2 from J, leaving 20 bases between them. The CDR3 has 18 residues. Germline V lookup: CDR1 SGDLS, CDR2 YYNGEE. The chain's CDR3 is CASSVGGGGADRNTEAFF. The CDR3 DNA reads TGTGCCAGCAGCGTAGGGGGGGGAGGGGCAGATCGAAACACTGAAGCTTTCTTT.

This chain uses TRBV5-6 with TRBJ2-7; D is ambiguous. V lost 1 base and J 6 bases, leaving 11 bases between the germline ends. CDR1 and CDR2 (germline): SGHDT, YYEEEE. The CDR3 has 13 residues. This CDR3 reads CASSLTDSPEQYF. For the CDR3, the DNA is TGTGCCAGCAGCTTGACTGACTCCCCCGAGCAGTACTTC.

The J gene is TRBJ1-2, the V gene TRBV7-6, with TRBD1 identical over 11 bases. With V trimmed by 5 bases and J by 4 bases, 9 bases remained unmatched. This CDR3 is built from 16 residues. The V gene's germline CDR1 is SGHVS and CDR2 FNYEAQ. The CDR3 DNA reads as TGTGCCAGCAGCCCCCGGGACAGGGGGACGACCTATGGCTACACCTTC. Protein: CASSPRDRGTTYGYTF.

The rearrangement joins TRBV6-4 to TRBJ2-3; possible D gene TRBD2, 6 bases. The CDR3 contains 14 residues. The germline CDR1 and CDR2 sequences are MRHNA and SNTAGT. Trimming left V 6 bases short and J 2 bases short, with 12 bases between. In DNA form, the CDR3 reads TGTGCCAGCAGCGCCCGGGGGTCCACAGATACGCAGTATTTT. This codes for CASSARGSTDTQYF.

The rearrangement links TRBV9 to TRBJ2-1, with D possibly matching TRBD2 (5 bases). Germline-derived CDR1 and CDR2 are SGDLS and YYNGEE. V was pared by 1 base and J by 2 bases, with 7 bases between. CDR3 length: 14 amino acids. This chain's CDR3 is CASSVYGTYNEQFF. The CDR3 nucleotides read TGTGCCAGCAGCGTATACGGGACCTACAATGAGCAGTTCTTC.

The chain links TRBV6-5 to TRBJ1-1; no definite D call. Trimming left V 5 bases short and J 1 base short, with 14 bases between. Germline assignment: CDR1 MNHEY and CDR2 SVGAGI. This CDR3 contains 15 residues. The CDR3 DNA is TGTGCCAGCAGTGCATCGATCGGGTGGAACACTGAAGCTTTCTTT. It translates to CASSASIGWNTEAFF.

The V and J genes are TRBV6-6 and TRBJ1-5, with a weak D call TRBD1 (5 bases). V lost 2 bases to trimming and J lost 5 bases, with 16 bases between them. CDR3 length: 16 residues. Germline-derived CDR1 and CDR2 are MNHNY and SVGAGI (reference sequence). CDR3 DNA sequence: TGTGCCAGCAGTTACCCTTGGGGGGGGACGGATCAGCCCCAGCATTTT. It translates to CASSYPWGGTDQPQHF.